This is a list of T cell receptor beta chains from one sample in a study of T-cell reconstitution after alpha-beta-depleted transplantation in children. TCRdb itself ran the PCR reads through MiXCR, one entry per CDR3 protein. The sample has about 610,000 distinct CDR3 sequences; under 12% are singletons. The sequencing here drew on PBMCs from the stem cell graft donor, taken from the stem cell graft. The receptor set was obtained from a human donor who donated a stem cell graft to a child with acute myeloid leukemia. The CDR3 runs from the conserved cysteine through the conserved F or W. D genes are given only for firm matches. Size values are once, few and many counts, or a class for expanded clones, and some rows have none.

D gene	V gene	clone size	J gene	CDR3 DNA	CDR3 protein
-	TRBV28	-	TRBJ2-3	TGTGCCAGCAGCGACAGCGCAGATACGCAGTATTTT	CASSDSADTQYF
-	TRBV4-2	few	TRBJ1-3	TGTGCCAGCAGCCAAGCTCCCGGAAACACCATATATTTT	CASSQAPGNTIYF
TRBD2	TRBV9	few	TRBJ2-1	TGTGCCAGCAGCGTCCGCGGGAGCTCCTACAATGAGCAGTTCTTC	CASSVRGSSYNEQFF
TRBD1	TRBV7-6	-	TRBJ2-7	TGTGCCAGCAGCCTCGGGACAGGCTACTCCTACGAGCAGTACTTC	CASSLGTGYSYEQYF
-	TRBV28	many	TRBJ2-4	TGTGCCAGCAGCCGAGACACCTTAGCCAAAAACATTCAGTACTTC	CASSRDTLAKNIQYF
-	TRBV5-6	few	TRBJ2-1	TGTGCCAGCAGCTCCGGACGGCTTGGGAATCTCCCTTCCTCCTACAATGAGCAGTTCTTC	CASSSGRLGNLPSSYNEQFF
-	TRBV6-4	few	TRBJ1-5	TGTGCCAGCTCTCCAGACGGATTTAATCAGCCCCAGCATTTT	CASSPDGFNQPQHF
-	TRBV20-1	few	TRBJ2-7	TGCAGTTCAGGGGGGGGAGGTGCCTACGAGCAGTACTTC	CSSGGGGAYEQYF
-	TRBV3-1	few	TRBJ2-1	TGTGCCAGCAGCCAAGAGATGTTAGGGAAGCAGTTCTTC	CASSQEMLGKQFF
TRBD1	TRBV11-2	few	TRBJ2-1	TGTGCCAGCAGCTCTCCCGGGACAGCCAACAATGAGCAGTTCTTC	CASSSPGTANNEQFF
-	TRBV6-2/TRBV6-3	-	TRBJ2-5	TGTGCCAGCAGCAGGGGCCCCCAGGCAGACGAGACCCAGTACTTC	CASSRGPQADETQYF
TRBD2	TRBV29-1	-	TRBJ2-1	TGCAGCGTCCTCGGGACTAGCGGGAGGGTGAATGAGCAGTTCTTC	CSVLGTSGRVNEQFF
TRBD1	TRBV3-1	-	TRBJ2-2	TGTGCCAGCAGCCGGGTCACAGGGGAGAACACCGGGGAGCTGTTTTTT	CASSRVTGENTGELFF
TRBD2	TRBV4-2	-	TRBJ2-1	TGTGCCAGCAGCCAAGAATTAGGACTAGCGGGCCCCTACAATGAGCAGTTCTTC	CASSQELGLAGPYNEQFF
TRBD2	TRBV28	few	TRBJ2-2	TGTGCCAGCACCGTAGCGGGAGGGCCCCCCGGGGAGCTGTTTTTT	CASTVAGGPPGELFF
TRBD2	TRBV27	many	TRBJ2-1	TGTGCCAGCAGTTCTCGTAGCGGGACCATTTACAATGAGCAGTTCTTC	CASSSRSGTIYNEQFF
-	TRBV6-2/TRBV6-3	-	TRBJ2-1	TGTGCCAGCAGTTACTCGATCCTGGTTCCGTACAATGAGCAGTTCTTC	CASSYSILVPYNEQFF
TRBD2	TRBV20-1	-	TRBJ2-7	TGCAGTGCTAGGCCCCCAAGGATTAGCGGGACGGTAGACGAGCAGTACTTC	CSARPPRISGTVDEQYF
-	TRBV29-1	-	TRBJ2-3	TGCAGCGCAGTCGCGGGGACGCGCACAGATACGCAGTATTTT	CSAVAGTRTDTQYF
TRBD2	TRBV11-3	many	TRBJ2-1	TGTGCCAGCAGCAAGGGACTAGCGGGAGGGGTCTACAATGAGCAGTTCTTC	CASSKGLAGGVYNEQFF
TRBD2	TRBV7-2	-	TRBJ2-1	TGTGCCAGCAGCTTAGAGGGGCCTGTAGCGGGAAAGCAGTTCTTC	CASSLEGPVAGKQFF
TRBD2	TRBV5-1	many	TRBJ2-5	TGCGCCAGCAGCTTGGGTGGGGTAGCGGGAACCAACCAAGAGACCCAGTACTTC	CASSLGGVAGTNQETQYF
-	TRBV10-3	-	TRBJ2-1	TGTGCCATTATGACCCAGGGTAGCTCCTACAATGAGCAGTTCTTC	CAIMTQGSSYNEQFF
TRBD1	TRBV18	many	TRBJ2-1	TGTGCCAGCTCACCCAAGACAGGGGGCATCGGCAATGAGCAGTTCTTC	CASSPKTGGIGNEQFF
-	TRBV20-1	many	TRBJ2-1	TGCAGTGCTAGGACCTCTGTAGCGGTCCATGAGCAGTTCTTC	CSARTSVAVHEQFF
TRBD2	TRBV29-1	few	TRBJ2-3	TGCAGCGTCTCCTTCGCTAGCGGGAGAACAGATACGCAGTATTTT	CSVSFASGRTDTQYF
-	TRBV7-2	many	TRBJ2-3	TGTGCCAGCAGCTACTCAGCCAGCCTAAGGGATACGCAGTATTTT	CASSYSASLRDTQYF
TRBD2	TRBV20-1	many	TRBJ2-3	TGCAGTGCTAGGCACGGAGGCCGGGAGGGGCGCACAGATACGCAGTATTTT	CSARHGGREGRTDTQYF
TRBD2	TRBV20-1	-	TRBJ2-1	TGCAGTGCCATAGCGGGAGGGGCCGGGAATGAGCAGTTCTTC	CSAIAGGAGNEQFF
-	TRBV20-1	many	TRBJ2-3	TGCAGTGCTAGGGGTCTTGATACGCAGTATTTT	CSARGLDTQYF
TRBD2	TRBV6-2/TRBV6-3	-	TRBJ2-1	TGTGCCAGCAGTCTGGGCGGGGCACTAGCGGGACGCCAGAGCTCCTACAATGAGCAGTTCTTC	CASSLGGALAGRQSSYNEQFF
TRBD2	TRBV20-1	once	TRBJ2-2	TGCAGTGCTAAATTGGGACTAGGCATGGTCGGGGAGCTGTTTTTT	CSAKLGLGMVGELFF
-	TRBV25-1	many	TRBJ1-1	TGTGCCAGCAGTGAAGGCATGAACACTGAAGCTTTCTTT	CASSEGMNTEAFF
TRBD2	TRBV4-3	few	TRBJ2-3	TGCGCCAGCAGTCCTAGCGGGAAAGACCCAGATACGCAGTATTTT	CASSPSGKDPDTQYF
TRBD2	TRBV18	many	TRBJ2-3	TGTGCCAGCTCACCAGCAATAGCGGGAGCAGATACGCAGTATTTT	CASSPAIAGADTQYF
TRBD2	TRBV29-1	many	TRBJ2-1	TGCAGCGTTGCTGGGAGGGCCAGTCCTAATGAGCAGTTCTTC	CSVAGRASPNEQFF
-	TRBV25-1	few	TRBJ2-1	TGTGCCAGCCATCAGCACCAAGGTGAGCAGTTCTTC	CASHQHQGEQFF
-	TRBV5-1	-	TRBJ2-5	TGCGCCAGCGGTGGGTACGGGGAGACCCAGTACTTC	CASGGYGETQYF
-	TRBV4-3	many	TRBJ1-6	TGCGCCAGCAGCAACGGGGGTTATAATTCACCCCTCCACTTT	CASSNGGYNSPLHF
TRBD2	TRBV20-1	-	TRBJ2-1	TGCAGTGCTAGAGATTTAGCGGGGACTTACAATGAGCAGTTCTTC	CSARDLAGTYNEQFF
-	TRBV5-1	few	TRBJ2-1	TGCGCCAGCAGCTTGGAGAGGCCCGATCATGAGCAGTTCTTC	CASSLERPDHEQFF
TRBD1	TRBV2	few	TRBJ2-5	TGTGCCGCCAGGGGGATCCAGGAGACCCAGTACTTC	CAARGIQETQYF
TRBD1	TRBV5-1	-	TRBJ2-1	TGCGCCAGCAGCAACAGGGGGTACAATGAGCAGTTCTTC	CASSNRGYNEQFF
-	TRBV4-2	few	TRBJ2-1	TGTGCCAGCAGCCATCAGGGGGGGCAAACCCTTTTGAATGAGCAGTTCTTC	CASSHQGGQTLLNEQFF
-	TRBV5-1	few	TRBJ1-1	TGCGCCAGCAGCTCAATTACGACACCTATCGCAAACTGGAACACTGAAGCTTTCTTT	CASSSITTPIANWNTEAFF
-	TRBV14	-	TRBJ1-6	TGTGCCAGCAGCCAAGCCCTACTCGGGACAAGATATAATTCACCCCTCCACTTT	CASSQALLGTRYNSPLHF
-	TRBV20-1	-	TRBJ2-7	TGCAGTGCTAGAGGGAGAATGGTCAACTACGAGCAGTACTTC	CSARGRMVNYEQYF
TRBD2	TRBV7-9	few	TRBJ2-1	TGTGCCAGCAGCTTTTTCAAGCTTCTAGCGGGGCGCAATGAGCAGTTCTTC	CASSFFKLLAGRNEQFF
-	TRBV6-1	-	TRBJ2-1	TGTGCCAGCACCCACTCCAGGATTCAGGGCACGGCCCCGTACAATGAGCAGTTCTTC	CASTHSRIQGTAPYNEQFF
-	TRBV4-2	-	TRBJ1-2	TGTGCCAGCAGCCAAGATCTCAGGGGAGCTAACTATGGCTACACCTTC	CASSQDLRGANYGYTF
-	TRBV13	many	TRBJ2-2	TGTGCCAGCAGCTTAGGGACTGAGGACACCGGGGAGCTGTTTTTT	CASSLGTEDTGELFF
-	TRBV12-3/TRBV12-4	few	TRBJ2-3	TGTGCCAGCAGTACCTCTAGCGCGAGCACAGATACGCAGTATTTT	CASSTSSASTDTQYF
TRBD2	TRBV9	many	TRBJ2-7	TGTGCCAGCAGCGTAGGCGGGAGGGCCTCCGAGCAGTACTTC	CASSVGGRASEQYF
-	TRBV6-1	many	TRBJ2-7	TGTGCCAGCTGTGCGGATTTATACTCCTACGAGCAGTACTTC	CASCADLYSYEQYF
-	TRBV24-1	-	TRBJ2-1	TGTGCCACCAGGGTAGGAGGTGAGCAGTTCTTC	CATRVGGEQFF
-	TRBV7-3	few	TRBJ1-6	TGTGCCAGCAGCTCGGGGGGAAATAATTCACCCCTCCACTTT	CASSSGGNNSPLHF
TRBD2	TRBV7-8	-	TRBJ2-1	TGTGCCAGCAGACTCACTAGCGGGAGAGGGTCCTACAATGAGCAGTTCTTC	CASRLTSGRGSYNEQFF
TRBD2	TRBV11-2	many	TRBJ2-3	TGTGCCAGCAGCCGAAAACTAGCGGGCTCCTCTGAAGGGAGAGATACGCAGTATTTT	CASSRKLAGSSEGRDTQYF
-	TRBV29-1	few	TRBJ2-1	TGCAGCTTGCTAGGGCATGAGCAGTTCTTC	CSLLGHEQFF